Described below is a single TCR beta chain sequence and its context. The antigen it binds to is not known. Per-base qualities were not stored, and no clone one base away is much larger. From the germline V gene (reference sequence), CDR1 is MNHNY and CDR2 is SVGAGI. Measured from the cysteine to the phenylalanine, the CDR3 is 14 residues long. The only DNA kept is the CDR3, 42 bases in frame from the first base. Ends trimmed: V by 6 bases, J by 4 bases; bases unmatched to a gene: 6. The donors were healthy, HIV-negative adults who had no recently reported acute infections or vaccinations. Only Caucasian adults living in Nashville, Tennessee, USA were represented among the donors. Magnetic negative selection was used to enrich CD4+ T cells, after which naive cells were positively selected on CD45RA and the negative fraction became the memory subset. Blood was collected by leukapheresis, and PBMCs were isolated by Ficoll-Histopaque density gradient centrifugation and then cryopreserved in liquid nitrogen vapor phase. Analytical flow cytometry was used to check the purity and quantity of every magnetically sorted T cell population. From each sorted fraction, genomic DNA was isolated and quantified by UV absorbance on a Nanodrop 2000c.

The data originate from a study of shared clonotypes between healthy human individuals (dated by TCRdb to the early 2020s). About the full investigation: The cohort comprised a couple of women and three men aged 18 to 49 years. For each donor, CD4 naive and CD4 memory were each given three plates, CD8 naive was given two plates, and CD8 memory was given one plate. The study deeply sequenced blood TCR repertoires of about five healthy adults to estimate repertoire size and the extent of clonotype sharing between individuals. Libraries were prepared and TCR repertoires were sequenced by different laboratories using diverse techniques, in order to increase sequencing depth and limit assay-specific biases. Each donor's leukapheresis produced roughly between roughly 0.85 and 9 billion PBMCs. Study-wide findings and limitations: Even with the large sequencing depth, rarefaction of the sorted-subset datasets indicated that sequencing was incomplete. Sampling was limited to blood, and TCR repertoires in tissue likely differ from TCR repertoires in blood. Sharing across a handful of donors was observed for 5% to 6.5% of naive CD4, 3% to 3.5% of naive CD8, 2.3% of memory CD4, and around 0.44% of memory CD8 clonotypes. Pairwise subsampling led to the expectation that sequencing depth would affect the degree of clonotype sharing among donors. Because the study included only a small number of donors, the genetic and exposure-history diversity represented was limited. Naive subsets generally had larger estimated clonotype richness than memory subsets. Compared with non-shared clonotypes, clonotypes shared by all four sorted-subset donors had higher generation probabilities.

Using the deep immunoSEQ assay, TCR CDR3 regions were amplified from genomic DNA by multiplex PCR. Extracted genomic DNA from each cell subset was distributed evenly across all wells of several immunoSEQ 96-well plates, and each plate was treated as a replicate. For sorted subsets, each replicate PCR was loaded with approximately 200 ng genomic DNA, equivalent to 25,000 to 30,000 T cell genomes. Purified libraries were quantified with a Qubit 3.0 fluorometer, sized on a Bioanalyzer 2100, and re-quantified with the KAPA Library Quantification kit. Each immunoSEQ 96-well plate was sequenced on its own single-read 150-cycle Illumina NextSeq 550 flow cell. In the authors' own workflow: Because the immunoSEQ output included only junctional sequences and no quality scores, the filtering could not be the same as the filtering used for full-length reads. To assign V/J genes and CDR3, sequences were annotated using PyIR, a Python wrapper for IgBLAST v1.9, with IMGT germline references. Any read was removed if the V/J assignment was weak (E-value above 1e-6), the CDR3 was missing, or the read contained stop codons, out-of-frame junctions, or ambiguous translated residues. V3J clonotypes were defined as sequences sharing the same inferred V gene, J gene, and CDR3 amino acid sequence. The percentage overlap between two repertoires was calculated by dividing the number of shared unique clonotypes by the size of the smaller repertoire. Three approaches were used to assess repertoire richness: RTK rarefaction, the Chao1 estimator, and Recon v2.1 estimates of unobserved clonotypes. Generation probabilities for all TCRbeta clonotypes obtained by the gDNA method from a handful of donors were computed using OLGA. The table comes from immuneACCESS by way of TCRdb, which keeps in-frame sequences with V and J called. Part of the clones is missing from these tables; in studies checked, under half for an unresolved V gene and the rest for unknown reasons. V and J calls and clone size are as listed in that table; D and trimming were resolved from the DNA. The sample table lists 1.6 million or so clones, roughly 96% of them with a count of one. The ten largest clones take up more than 0.9% of the sample.

The material sequenced was naive CD4+ T cells sorted from blood. This specimen's cell subset or site label, interpreted: CD45RA+ positively selected. This clonotype was sampled from a man in his thirties or forties in good health. The rearrangement joined TRBV6-6 to TRBJ1-1; 9 of the junction bases match TRBD1. DNA sequence: TGTGCCAGCAGCTACAGGGGGCTTGGCACTGAAGCTTTCTTT. It is translated as CASSYRGLGTEAFF.